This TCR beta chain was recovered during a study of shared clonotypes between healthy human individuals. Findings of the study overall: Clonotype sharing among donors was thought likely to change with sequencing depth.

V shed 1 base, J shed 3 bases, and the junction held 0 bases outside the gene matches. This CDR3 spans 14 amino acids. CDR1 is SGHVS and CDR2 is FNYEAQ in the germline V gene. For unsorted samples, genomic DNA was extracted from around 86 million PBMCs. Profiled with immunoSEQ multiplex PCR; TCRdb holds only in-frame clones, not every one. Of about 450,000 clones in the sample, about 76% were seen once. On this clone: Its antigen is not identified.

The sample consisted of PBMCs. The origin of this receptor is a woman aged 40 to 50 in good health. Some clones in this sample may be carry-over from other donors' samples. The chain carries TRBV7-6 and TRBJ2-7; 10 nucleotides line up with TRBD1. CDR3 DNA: TGTGCCAGCAGCTTAGGGGACAGGGGCTACGAGCAGTACTTC. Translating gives CASSLGDRGYEQYF.